This T cell receptor beta chain was identified during a study of T-cell reconstitution after alpha-beta-depleted transplantation in children. Unique molecular identifiers were incorporated when the TCRbeta library was constructed. TCRdb reprocessed the PCR reads with MiXCR, giving one entry per CDR3 protein. This sample has 300,000 to 350,000 distinct CDR3 sequences, with roughly 17% found just once. This clonotype showed up just a few times. There are 13 residues in the CDR3. V dropped 3 bases and J dropped 5 bases, with 10 bases sitting between them. This TCR was sampled from a male patient under 10 years old who had a stem cell transplant for acute lymphoblastic leukemia, so the T cells may come from the graft donor. This chain joins TRBV12-3 or TRBV12-4 and TRBJ2-5; D is undetermined. Here the sequenced sample was PBMCs, mostly from graft donor cells, taken 360 days after TCRalphabeta/CD19-depleted stem cell transplant. This CDR3 reads CASSFFLRETQYF. Here the CDR3 DNA reads TGTGCCAGCAGTTTCTTTCTCCGGGAGACCCAGTACTTC.